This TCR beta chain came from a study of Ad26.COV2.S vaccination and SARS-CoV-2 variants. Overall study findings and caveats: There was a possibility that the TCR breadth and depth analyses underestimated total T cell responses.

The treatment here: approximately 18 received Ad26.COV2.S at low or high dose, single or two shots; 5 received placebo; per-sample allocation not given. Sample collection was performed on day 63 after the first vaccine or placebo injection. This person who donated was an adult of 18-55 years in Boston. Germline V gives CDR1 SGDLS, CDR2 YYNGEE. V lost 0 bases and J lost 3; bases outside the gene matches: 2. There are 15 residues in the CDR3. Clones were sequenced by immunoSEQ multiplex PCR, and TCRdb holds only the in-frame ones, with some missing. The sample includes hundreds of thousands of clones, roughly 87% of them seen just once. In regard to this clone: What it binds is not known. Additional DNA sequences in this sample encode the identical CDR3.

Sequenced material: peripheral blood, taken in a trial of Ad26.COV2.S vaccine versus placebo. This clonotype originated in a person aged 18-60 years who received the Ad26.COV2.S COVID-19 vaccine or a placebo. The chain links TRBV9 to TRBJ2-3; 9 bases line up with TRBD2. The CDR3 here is CASSVGGGATDTQYF. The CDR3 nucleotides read TGTGCCAGCAGCGTAGGCGGGGGGGCTACAGATACGCAGTATTTT.